The 14 T cell receptor beta chains below come from one sample, sequenced in a study of blood T cell repertoires in COVID-19. TCRdb's table, derived via immunoSEQ multiplex PCR, lists solely in-frame clones and lacks some. The top ten clones hold about 5% of a sample with 60,000 to 90,000 clones, around 80% of them seen once. The sample was peripheral blood. All receptors derive from a man in his fifties or sixties with active or convalescent COVID-19.

This chain connects TRBV19 to TRBJ1-2; D is perhaps TRBD1 (5 bases). The CDR3 loop spans 13 amino acids. V was trimmed by 5 bases and J by 6 bases, leaving 13 bases between them. The V gene's germline CDR1 is LNHDA and CDR2 SQIVND (reference sequence). The CDR3 sequence is CASSADKVNGYTF. As DNA, the CDR3 is TGTGCCAGTAGTGCGGACAAGGTCAATGGCTACACCTTC.

This chain links TRBV24-1 with TRBJ2-1, with 15 nucleotides matching TRBD2. Germline V gene lookup returns CDR1 KGHDR and CDR2 SFDVKD. The CDR3 totals 18 residues. J lost 7 bases, V lost 5 bases, and 11 bases had no gene match. The CDR3 DNA sequence: TGTGCCACCAGTGCGCCGGGACTAGCGGGGGGACGGGGAAATGAGCAGTTCTTC. This gives the protein CATSAPGLAGGRGNEQFF.

The J gene is TRBJ1-4, the V gene TRBV4-2; tentatively, D is TRBD1 (5 bases). Deletions cut 0 bases from V and 3 bases from J, with 11 bases between. CDR1 and CDR2 (germline): LGHNA, YNFKEQ. This CDR3 is built from 16 residues. The CDR3 here is CASSQDPQGANEKLFF. Written as DNA, the CDR3 is TGTGCCAGCAGCCAAGATCCGCAGGGTGCTAATGAAAAACTGTTTTTT.

The CDR3 DNA is TGTGCCAGCAGTGAGAGAATGGGGGGAGATCAGCCCCAGCATTTT. As protein: CASSERMGGDQPQHF. The rearrangement joins TRBV6-4 to TRBJ1-5; a weak D match, TRBD1 (5 bases). The CDR3 consists of 15 residues. V shed 3 bases and J shed 5 bases, with 14 bases lying between them. Germline V lookup: CDR1 MRHNA, CDR2 SNTAGT.

The chain recombines TRBV30 with TRBJ1-5; D is unresolved. Trimming stripped 1 base from V and 0 bases from J, with 7 bases between. The CDR3 is 14 residues long. Germline CDR1 GTSNPN, CDR2 SVGIG (reference sequence). CDR3 region: CAWSGFGSNQPQHF. In DNA, the CDR3 is TGTGCCTGGAGTGGCTTCGGTAGCAATCAGCCCCAGCATTTT.

The V call is TRBV18, the J call TRBJ2-1; 7 bases are a match to TRBD2. CDR3 length: 14 residues. The J segment lost 5 bases and the V segment lost 6 bases, leaving 7 bases of the junction unmatched. Germline V gives CDR1 KGHSH, CDR2 LQKENI. This CDR3 is CASSPGGGNNEQFF. The CDR3 DNA reads as TGTGCCAGCTCCCCAGGCGGGGGTAACAATGAGCAGTTCTTC.

This clone was seen only a few times. V gene TRBV6-5 combines with J gene TRBJ1-2; 12 bases line up with TRBD1. Germline CDR1 MNHEY, CDR2 SVGAGI. Losses at the gene ends were 6 bases for V and 5 bases for J; bases not matched to a gene: 7. CDR3 length: 15 amino acids. Here the CDR3 reads CASRRGQGAGYGYTF. DNA for the CDR3: TGTGCCAGCAGGAGGGGACAGGGGGCGGGTTATGGCTACACCTTC.

This chain joins TRBV11-3 and TRBJ2-2; 8 nucleotides line up with TRBD2. CDR1 is SGHNT and CDR2 is YENEEA in the germline V gene. Germline trimming cut 4 bases from V and 0 bases from J; bases unmatched to any gene: 1. CDR3 size: 15 residues. This CDR3 reads CASSSGGANTGELFF. The CDR3 nucleotides read TGTGCCAGCAGCTCGGGGGGGGCGAACACCGGGGAGCTGTTTTTT.

J is TRBJ1-1 and V is TRBV4-3, with TRBD1 identical over 8 bases. The CDR3 consists of 13 residues. Germline lookup yields CDR1 LGHNA and CDR2 YSLEER. J was trimmed by 6 bases and V by 3 bases; bases with no gene match: 3. The CDR3 loop is CASSQHRGAEAFF. CDR3 DNA: TGCGCCAGCAGCCAGCACAGGGGGGCTGAAGCTTTCTTT.

This clone was observed once. The chain employs TRBV7-2 and TRBJ2-7, with 7 positions matching TRBD1. Trimming took 4 bases from V and 5 from J; bases not matched to a gene: 5. The CDR3 is made up of 13 amino acids. Per germline, CDR1 SGHTA and CDR2 FQGNSA. The CDR3 region has the DNA TGTGCCAGCAGCTCATACGGACAGGACGAGCAGTACTTC. This codes for CASSSYGQDEQYF.

A single count supports this clone. The chain joins TRBV18 to TRBJ1-5; no firm D call. Trimming cost V 4 bases and J 6 bases, with 16 bases left between them. This CDR3 region has 15 residues. The germline V gene encodes CDR1 KGHSH and CDR2 LQKENI. DNA for the CDR3: TGTGCCAGCTCACGTCAGCGAGCTAGCGGTCAGCCCCAGCATTTT. Translating gives CASSRQRASGQPQHF.

The sample holds a few counts of this clone. The chain uses TRBV27 and TRBJ1-2; 9 bases fit TRBD1. The V and J ends lost 4 bases and 5 bases, in that order; junction bases with no gene match: 14. CDR1 and CDR2 from the germline V gene are MNHEY and SMNVEV (reference sequence). The CDR3 has 17 residues. CDR3 residues: CASSSTGQGRSSYGYTF. CDR3 in DNA: TGTGCCAGCAGTTCCACCGGACAGGGGCGCTCTAGTTATGGCTACACCTTC.

The table lists this clone with a count of one. J is TRBJ2-7 and V is TRBV2, with 10 bases matching TRBD1. J gave up 4 bases and V 2 bases, and 5 bases lay outside the gene matches. CDR1 is SNHLY, CDR2 FYNNEI, per germline. The CDR3 is 15 residues long. CDR3 sequence (DNA): TGTGCCAGCAGTGAATATGAGGGACAGGGGTACGAGCAGTACTTC. It yields the protein CASSEYEGQGYEQYF.

As to this clone: The junction differs from germline at one of its ends, possibly a read error. The genes are TRBV7-7 and TRBJ2-7, with D maybe TRBD1 (6 bases). Germline V lookup: CDR1 SSHAT, CDR2 FNYEAQ (reference sequence). The CDR3 covers 13 residues. CDR3 amino acids: CASSLGTQGEQYF. The CDR3 nucleotides read TGTGCTAGCAGCTTAGGGACACAGGGCGAGCAGTACTTC.